This T cell receptor (beta chain) was recovered during a study of blood T cell repertoires in COVID-19. In the study overall: In each case, the material was cDNA or gDNA derived from T cells, B-cell-depleted T cells, or PBMCs.

Study members were between 18 and 89 years old and lived in 20 to 25 US regions. Grouping used clinical history reported by participants in a survey and questionnaire. Under the authors' procedure: Reference gene primer amplification gave nucleated cell count estimates. Method: immunoSEQ multiplex PCR; TCRdb's copy keeps in-frame clones and lacks some. V and J calls and clone size follow that table, whereas D and trimming were derived from the DNA. The data hold 200,000 to 250,000 clones, with 80% observed a single time. CDR1 is SNHLY and CDR2 is FYNNEI in the germline V gene. With 6 bases clipped from V and 1 base from J, the junction kept 5 bases outside the gene matches. This CDR3 has 15 amino acids.

The receptor's source is a woman aged 35 to 49 with acute COVID-19. V is TRBV2 and J is TRBJ2-4; TRBD1 matches 8 bases. Material for sequencing was PBMCs or T cells enriched from blood (not recorded which). DNA of the CDR3: TGTGCCAGCAGGGCGGACAGGGTGGCCAAAAACATTCAGTACTTC. Protein product: CASRADRVAKNIQYF.